This TCR beta chain is from a study of T-cell memory formation after mild COVID-19. There are a few counts of this clonotype. The antigen remains unidentified. Researchers used 5'RACE with constant-segment primers to make TCR alpha and TCR beta cDNA libraries that carry sample barcodes and UMIs. TCRdb ran MiXCR on the 5' RACE reads and lists one entry per CDR3 protein. Of a few hundred thousand distinct CDR3 sequences in the sample, approximately 15% were seen once. Study-level findings and limits: Unconfirmed was the SARS-CoV-2 specificity of second-wave clones that peaked on day 37. The appearance of some responding clones in pre-infection memory suggested that cross-reactive memory joined. Most CD4+ clones that shrank were in CM and EM, while CD8+ ones turned up in EMRA.

Between the trimmed V and J ends, which lost 1 base and 5 bases, there was a span of 11 bases. Per the germline V gene, CDR1 is SEHNR and CDR2 is FQNEAQ (reference sequence). The length of the CDR3 is 14 residues. The chain carries TRBV7-9 and TRBJ2-5; D is undetermined. The TCR sequence derives from a man aged 18 to 29 who had mild COVID-19 (a few samples of this study predate the infection). Cell type and time point are not known. Sequencing was done on a sample of PBMCs or a T cell subset sorted from them (not recorded which). The DNA for the CDR3 is TGTGCCAGCAGCTTAGGTTCCGACTGGGAGACCCAGTACTTC. As protein: CASSLGSDWETQYF.